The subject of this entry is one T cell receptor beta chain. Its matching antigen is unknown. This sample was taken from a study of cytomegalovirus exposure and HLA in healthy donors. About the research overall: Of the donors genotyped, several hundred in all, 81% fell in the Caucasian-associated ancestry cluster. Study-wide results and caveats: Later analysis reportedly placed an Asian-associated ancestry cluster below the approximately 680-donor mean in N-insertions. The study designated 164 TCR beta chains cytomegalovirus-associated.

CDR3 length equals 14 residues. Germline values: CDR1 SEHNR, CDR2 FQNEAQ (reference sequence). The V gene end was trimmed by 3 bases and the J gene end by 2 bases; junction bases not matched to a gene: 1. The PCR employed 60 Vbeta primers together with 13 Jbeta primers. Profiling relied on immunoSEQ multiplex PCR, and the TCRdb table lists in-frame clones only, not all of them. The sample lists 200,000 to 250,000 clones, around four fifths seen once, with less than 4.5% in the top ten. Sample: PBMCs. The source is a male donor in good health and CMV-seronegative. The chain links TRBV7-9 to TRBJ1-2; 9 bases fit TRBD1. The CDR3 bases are TGTGCCAGCAGCTTTGGGACAGGGAACTATGGCTACACCTTC. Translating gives CASSFGTGNYGYTF.